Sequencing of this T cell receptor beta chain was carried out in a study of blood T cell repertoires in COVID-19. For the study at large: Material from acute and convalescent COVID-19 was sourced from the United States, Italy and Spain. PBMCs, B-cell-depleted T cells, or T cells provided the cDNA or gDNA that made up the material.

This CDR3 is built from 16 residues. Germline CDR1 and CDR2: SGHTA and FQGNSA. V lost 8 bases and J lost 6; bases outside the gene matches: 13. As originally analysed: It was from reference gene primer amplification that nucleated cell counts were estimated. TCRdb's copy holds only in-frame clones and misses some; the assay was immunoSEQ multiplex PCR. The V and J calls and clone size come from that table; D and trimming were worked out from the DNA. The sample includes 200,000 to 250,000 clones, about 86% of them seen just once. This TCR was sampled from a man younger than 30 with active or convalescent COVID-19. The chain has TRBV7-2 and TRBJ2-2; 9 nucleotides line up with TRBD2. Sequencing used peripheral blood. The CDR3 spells CASWGQGREGSGELFF. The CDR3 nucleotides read TGTGCCAGCTGGGGCCAGGGGCGGGAGGGCTCCGGGGAGCTGTTTTTT.